The 15 T cell receptor beta chains below come from one sample, sequenced in a study of control samples from healthy donors and cancer patients. Measured with immunoSEQ multiplex PCR; TCRdb has only the in-frame clones, and not every one. The repertoire consists of some 130,000 clones, with over 80% occurring once and the leading ten covering less than 2.5%. Material for sequencing was blood. The receptors originated from a woman aged 50 to 60 in good health.

The V and J genes are TRBV7-8 and TRBJ2-1; D gene uncertain. CDR1 SGHVS and CDR2 FQNEAQ come from the germline V gene. Trimming removed 5 bases at V and 6 bases at J, with 14 bases between. This CDR3 spans 14 amino acids. CDR3 bases: TGTGCCAGCAGCCTCTTGGCGAGGAGCAATGAGCAGTTCTTC. Its translation is CASSLLARSNEQFF.

DNA of the CDR3: TGTGCCAGCAGCTTAGGTGGACCTAATGAAAAACTGTTTTTT. It codes for CASSLGGPNEKLFF. This chain links TRBV7-2 with TRBJ1-4; the D is unclear. Per germline, CDR1 SGHTA and CDR2 FQGNSA. This CDR3 spans 14 amino acids. With 1 base removed from V and 3 bases from J, the gap between germline ends came to 6 bases.

This clone was counted between two and nine times. This CDR3 reads CASSLSQVERNYGYTF. DNA for the CDR3: TGTGCCAGCAGTTTATCCCAGGTGGAGCGAAACTATGGCTACACCTTC. The gene calls are TRBV27 and TRBJ1-2; D unresolved. The CDR3 totals 16 residues. V was clipped by 0 bases and J by 2 bases, with 13 bases between them. Germline loops: CDR1 MNHEY, CDR2 SMNVEV (reference sequence).

The chain has TRBV11-2 and TRBJ2-7, with 11 bases lining up with TRBD2. V lost 5 bases and J lost 10; bases outside the gene matches: 7. Germline values: CDR1 SGHAT, CDR2 FQNNGV. The CDR3 is 13 residues long. The CDR3 DNA is TGTGCCAGCAGCGATACTAGCGGGGGCCCACAGTACTTC. The encoded protein is CASSDTSGGPQYF. The variable domain in full, completed from reference TRBV11-2 and TRBJ2-7, reads EAGVAQSPRYKIIEKRQSVAFWCNPISGHATLYWYQQILGQGPKLLIQFQNNGVVDDSQLPKDRFSAERLKGVDSTLKIQPAKLEDSAVYLCASSDTSGGPQYFGPGTRLTVT.

The CDR3 spells CASTPRDSRYTF. The CDR3, as DNA: TGTGCCAGCACTCCGCGGGACAGCCGCTACACCTTC. The genes are TRBV28 and TRBJ1-2; TRBD1 matches 7 bases. Germline loops: CDR1 MDHEN, CDR2 SYDVKM. The J segment lost 9 bases and the V segment lost 7 bases, leaving 8 bases of the junction unmatched. The CDR3 runs to 12 residues.

The genes are TRBV5-1 and TRBJ1-6; weak D call: TRBD1 (5 bases). This CDR3 comprises 15 residues. The germline V and J ends were trimmed by 1 base and 7 bases, with 12 bases remaining between them. Germline assignment: CDR1 SGHRS and CDR2 YFSETQ. The CDR3 loop reads CASSLLARDNSPLHF. The DNA of the CDR3 is TGCGCCAGCAGCTTGTTGGCCAGGGACAATTCACCCCTCCACTTT.

The CDR3 reads CASSLQGLAGTDTQYF. The CDR3 bases are TGTGCCAGCAGCCTTCAGGGACTAGCGGGCACAGATACGCAGTATTTT. J is TRBJ2-3 and V is TRBV27; 11 bases map to TRBD2. CDR3 length equals 16 residues. In germline, CDR1 is MNHEY, CDR2 SMNVEV (reference sequence). V gave up 6 bases and J gave up 1 base; unmatched junction bases: 6.

In DNA form, the CDR3 reads TGTGCCAGCAGTCTAAAGCAGGTTGGCTATGGCTACACCTTC. Translated: CASSLKQVGYGYTF. V and J are TRBV27 and TRBJ1-2; D unresolved. Germline V gene lookup returns CDR1 MNHEY and CDR2 SMNVEV (reference sequence). The CDR3 has 14 residues. V dropped 5 bases and J dropped 4 bases, with 14 bases sitting between them.

The V call is TRBV30, the J call TRBJ1-2, with 8 bases fitting TRBD1. Losses at the gene ends were 4 bases for V and 3 bases for J; bases not matched to a gene: 7. The CDR3 loop spans 14 amino acids. The germline gives CDR1 GTSNPN, CDR2 SVGIG (reference sequence). The CDR3 DNA follows: TGTGCCTGGATTGCAGGGGGCGCGCACTATGGCTACACCTTC. Protein product: CAWIAGGAHYGYTF.

CDR3 bases: TGTGCCAGCAGGCCCGGGGATAGCGGGAGTTTTTACGAGCAGTACTTC. Translated: CASRPGDSGSFYEQYF. The chain recombines TRBV28 with TRBJ2-7, with 9 bases aligning to TRBD2. From germline, CDR1 is MDHEN and CDR2 SYDVKM. V lost 6 bases and J lost 4; bases outside the gene matches: 13. The CDR3 extends over 16 amino acids.

The J gene is TRBJ2-1, the V gene TRBV7-8; a weak D match, TRBD2 (5 bases). Trimming cost V 3 bases and J 9 bases, with 12 bases left between them. The CDR3 extends over 13 amino acids. The germline V gene encodes CDR1 SGHVS and CDR2 FQNEAQ. Here the CDR3 reads CASSLDARGEQFF. The CDR3 region has the DNA TGTGCCAGCAGCTTGGATGCCCGGGGTGAGCAGTTCTTC.

The chain links TRBV4-2 to TRBJ1-4; D not resolved. From germline, CDR1 is LGHNA and CDR2 YNFKEQ. The CDR3 length is 14 residues. Trimming removed 0 bases from V and 8 bases from J, with 10 bases in between. DNA for the CDR3: TGTGCCAGCAGCCAAGAAGGCCTTTGGGAAAAACTGTTTTTT. Its protein is CASSQEGLWEKLFF.

This chain uses TRBV12-3 or TRBV12-4 with TRBJ2-2; 10 bases are shared with TRBD1. The ends lost 5 bases at V and 9 bases at J; junction bases unmatched: 3. The CDR3 contains 13 residues. This CDR3 reads CASSTTGGRELFF. CDR3 nucleotide sequence: TGTGCCAGCAGTACGACAGGGGGCCGGGAGCTGTTTTTT.

This clone showed up just once. This chain uses TRBV6-1 with TRBJ2-1; TRBD2 matches at 7 bases. The CDR3 is 14 residues long. The junction had 5 bases not matched to a gene; V was cut back by 2 bases and J by 7 bases. From germline, CDR1 is MNHNS and CDR2 SASEGT. The CDR3 bases are TGTGCCAGCAGTGAAAGGGACTATCGGAATGAGCAGTTCTTC. This encodes CASSERDYRNEQFF.

This clone was counted only a few times. The rearrangement joins TRBV10-2 to TRBJ2-1, with TRBD1 matching over 7 bases. J gave up 7 bases and V 7 bases, and 10 bases lay outside the gene matches. The germline V gene has CDR1 WSHSY and CDR2 SAAADI. The CDR3 spans 14 residues. The CDR3 region has the DNA TGCGCCAGCACTCCTCCGACAGGGAAGAATGAGCAGTTCTTC. This codes for CASTPPTGKNEQFF.